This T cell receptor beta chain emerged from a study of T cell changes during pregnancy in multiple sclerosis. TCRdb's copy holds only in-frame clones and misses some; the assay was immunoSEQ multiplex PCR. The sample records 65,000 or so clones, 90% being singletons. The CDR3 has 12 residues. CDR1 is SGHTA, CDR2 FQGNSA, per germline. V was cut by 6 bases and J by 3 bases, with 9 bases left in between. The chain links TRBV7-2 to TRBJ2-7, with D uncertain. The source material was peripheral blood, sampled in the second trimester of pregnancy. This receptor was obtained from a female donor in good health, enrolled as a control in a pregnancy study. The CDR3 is CASRTVGYEQYF. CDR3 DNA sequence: TGTGCCAGCAGAACAGTCGGCTACGAGCAGTACTTC.